This is a list of T cell receptor beta chains from one sample in a study of blood T cell repertoires in COVID-19. The method was immunoSEQ multiplex PCR; TCRdb's version includes in-frame clones alone and lacks a portion of them. Of some 90,000 clones detected, approximately 88% appear once; the ten largest clones hold 15% to 20%. Source material: peripheral blood. These receptors all come from a woman between 55 and 75 years old with COVID-19, enrolled during active disease. Each CDR3 is given with its conserved first and last residue. D genes are given only for firm matches. Part of the rows lack a size; the others show once, few, many or a class for expanded clones.

d_gene,abundance,j_gene,v_gene,CDR3nt,CDR3aa
TRBD1,-,TRBJ1-2,TRBV27,TGTGCCAGCAGTGCGGGACAGTTCTCGAGCTACACCTTC,CASSAGQFSSYTF
-,-,TRBJ2-1,TRBV7-2,TGTGCCAGCAGCTCCGGGACTCCGGCCTACAATGAGCAGTTCTTC,CASSSGTPAYNEQFF
TRBD1,-,TRBJ1-1,TRBV6-5,TGTGCCAAAAAGACAGGGGCGGGTGAAGCTTTCTTT,CAKKTGAGEAFF
-,-,TRBJ1-4,TRBV6-5,TGTGCCAGCACGGCAAGTAGCATTAATGAAAAACTGTTTTTT,CASTASSINEKLFF
-,-,TRBJ2-7,TRBV27,TGTGCCAGCAGTGCTGGCGGGGCCGCCTACGAGCAGTACTTC,CASSAGGAAYEQYF
TRBD1,-,TRBJ2-7,TRBV6-5,TGTGCCAGCTCATTGGACAGGCCCTACGAGCAGTACTTC,CASSLDRPYEQYF
-,-,TRBJ1-2,TRBV12-5,TGTGCTAGTGGTTTGCCCCTTGGAGGTTATGGCTACACCTTC,CASGLPLGGYGYTF
TRBD1,once,TRBJ2-7,TRBV29-1,TGCAGCGCGACAGGGTTTAGTCTGTCCGAGCAGTACTTC,CSATGFSLSEQYF
TRBD1,-,TRBJ2-7,TRBV11-1,TGTGCCAGTTCATGGACAGGCGATAACTACGAGCAGTACTTC,CASSWTGDNYEQYF
TRBD1,-,TRBJ1-3,TRBV6-5,TGTGCCAGCAGTTATCAACAGGGGGCTGGAAACACCATATATTTT,CASSYQQGAGNTIYF
TRBD1,-,TRBJ1-1,TRBV28,TGTGCCAGCAGTTCCTTACAGGGGGACACTGAAGCTTTCTTT,CASSSLQGDTEAFF
-,-,TRBJ2-3,TRBV7-2,TGTGCCAGCAGCTTATGGCGGCAGGGGAGCACAGATACGCAGTATTTT,CASSLWRQGSTDTQYF
-,once,TRBJ1-4,TRBV7-9,TGTGCCAGCAGCCTTATGACTACTGAAAAACTGTTTTTT,CASSLMTTEKLFF
TRBD1,-,TRBJ1-5,TRBV28,TGTGCCAGCAGTTCCCCCGGGACAGGGCATCAGCCCCAGCATTTT,CASSSPGTGHQPQHF
-,-,TRBJ1-3,TRBV3-1/TRBV3-2,TGTGCCAGCAGCCAAGAAGGATGCGCGGCTGGCTCTGGAAACACCATATATTTT,CASSQEGCAAGSGNTIYF
TRBD1,-,TRBJ1-4,TRBV4-1,TGCGCCAGCAGCCAACGGCAGGGGGCAGGCGAAAAACTGTTTTTT,CASSQRQGAGEKLFF
-,-,TRBJ2-1,TRBV30,TGTGCCTGGGACTTGACTAGTGGGAATGAGCAGTTCTTC,CAWDLTSGNEQFF
-,-,TRBJ1-4,TRBV28,TGTGCCAGCAGAAGCGTAGCCGAAAAACTGTTTTTT,CASRSVAEKLFF
TRBD1,-,TRBJ1-2,TRBV5-8,TGTGCCAGCAGCCTCGGACAGGGTTTGGACTATGGCTACACCTTC,CASSLGQGLDYGYTF
TRBD1,-,TRBJ1-1,TRBV9,TGTGCCAGCAGCCGAGGACAGGGATTGAACACTGAAGCTTTCTTT,CASSRGQGLNTEAFF